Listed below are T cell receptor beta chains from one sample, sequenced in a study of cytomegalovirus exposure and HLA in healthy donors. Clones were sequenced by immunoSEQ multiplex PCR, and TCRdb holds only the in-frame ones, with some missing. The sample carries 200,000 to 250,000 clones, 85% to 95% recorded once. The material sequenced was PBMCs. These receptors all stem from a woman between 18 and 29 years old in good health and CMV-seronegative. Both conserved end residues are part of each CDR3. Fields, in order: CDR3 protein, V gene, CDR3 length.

CASSLGLAGGPGETQYF TRBV5-1 17
CASNHRDSHNQPQHF TRBV2 15
CAISGRFADTQYF TRBV2 13
CASSLGDRVYEQYF TRBV5-1 14
CASSPPGQPAYEQYF TRBV18 15
CASSFEHQPQHF TRBV5-4 12
CASNEFGTGFNTIYF TRBV28 15
CASIRVGTEAFF TRBV19 12
CASSALSARGYTF TRBV5-4 13
CASRRIQGEGGYTF TRBV6-5 14
CASSPARDRFRYPDF TRBV27 15
CASSLYGTGGSLNTGELFF TRBV11-3 19
CASSFGGSPADTQYF TRBV5-1 15
CASSLGAGASQETQYF TRBV7-2 16
CAWSKGTSGSNEQFF TRBV30 15
CASSRGLANDEQFF TRBV7-2 14